The 21 T cell receptor beta chains below were found in one sample sequenced in a study of blood T cell repertoires in COVID-19. Using immunoSEQ multiplex PCR, the repertoire was profiled, and TCRdb retains in-frame clones only, with some absent. The table includes about 480,000 clones, roughly nine tenths detected once. Sequencing input: peripheral blood. These TCRs come from a man aged 18 to 29 with COVID-19, enrolled during active disease.

The chain uses TRBV7-9 and TRBJ2-5, with 9 nucleotides matching TRBD1. Trimming at V came to 7 bases and at J to 4 bases, leaving 7 bases not matched to a gene. Germline CDR1 SEHNR, CDR2 FQNEAQ (reference sequence). CDR3 size: 14 residues. In DNA form, the CDR3 reads TGTGCCAGCAACGAGGGACAGGGCTTAGAGACCCAGTACTTC. It codes for CASNEGQGLETQYF. Full variable domain (outside the CDR3, taken from reference TRBV7-9 and TRBJ2-5): DTGVSQNPRHKITKRGQNVTFRCDPISEHNRLYWYRQTLGQGPEFLTYFQNEAQLEKSRLLSDRFSAERPKGSFSTLEIQRTEQGDSAMYLCASNEGQGLETQYFGPGTRLLVL.

The V and J genes are TRBV29-1 and TRBJ2-1; unclear D gene. Trimming pared 4 bases from V and 7 bases from J, leaving 8 bases between. The CDR3 totals 11 residues. From germline, CDR1 is SQVTM and CDR2 ANQGSEA. DNA of the CDR3: TGCAGCGTTGTTTCTCCTAATGAGCAGTTCTTC. Encoded protein: CSVVSPNEQFF.

The chain employs TRBV10-2 and TRBJ2-1; TRBD2 matches at 9 bases. The CDR3 sequence is 15 residues long. V lost 6 bases and J lost 4; bases outside the gene matches: 7. In germline, CDR1 is WSHSY, CDR2 SAAADI. CDR3 in DNA: TGCGCCAGCAGGGGCGCGGGAGGGCGGTACAATGAGCAGTTCTTC. As protein: CASRGAGGRYNEQFF.

The rearrangement links TRBV3-1 (or the pseudogene TRBV3-2) to TRBJ1-2, with 8 bases that match TRBD1. The germline gives CDR1 LGHDT, CDR2 YNNKEL (reference sequence). Trimming cost V 4 bases and J 8 bases; bases outside gene matches: 6. The CDR3 sequence is 13 residues long. DNA for the CDR3: TGTGCCAGCAGCCGGCAGGGGGCGAGGGGCTACACCTTC. Translating it yields CASSRQGARGYTF.

Here the CDR3 DNA reads TGTGCCAGCTCACCCTCATTAGGGGGCACAGATACGCAGTATTTT. It encodes CASSPSLGGTDTQYF. The chain carries TRBV18 and TRBJ2-3, with D possibly matching TRBD1 (5 bases). Trimming removed 3 bases at V and 1 base at J, with 11 bases between. The germline V gene has CDR1 KGHSH and CDR2 LQKENI. The CDR3 covers 15 residues.

V and J are TRBV6-2 or TRBV6-3 and TRBJ2-1; 9 nucleotides agree with TRBD2. The CDR3 extends over 14 amino acids. Germline loops: CDR1 MNHEY, CDR2 SVGEGT. Unmatched junction bases numbered 6, after V lost 4 bases and J lost 8 bases. Here the CDR3 reads CASSSSGLADEQFF. In nucleotides, the CDR3 is TGTGCCAGCAGTTCGTCGGGACTAGCCGATGAGCAGTTCTTC.

The V gene is TRBV6-6, the J gene TRBJ2-7; possibly TRBD1 for D (6 bases). V lost 5 bases and J lost 0, with 17 bases in between. The CDR3 covers 16 residues. Germline CDR1 is MNHNY and CDR2 is SVGAGI (reference sequence). The CDR3 sequence is CASSRNRRQASYEQYF. The CDR3, as DNA: TGTGCCAGCAGTCGAAACCGGAGACAGGCCTCCTACGAGCAGTACTTC.

This chain connects TRBV3-1 (or the pseudogene TRBV3-2) to TRBJ2-2; possible D gene TRBD2, 6 bases. The CDR3 extends over 15 amino acids. Trimming took off 3 bases at V and 4 bases at J, with 12 bases between the two ends. The germline V gene has CDR1 LGHDT and CDR2 YNNKEL (reference sequence). CDR3 region: CASSHRLVITGELFF. The CDR3 DNA follows: TGTGCCAGCAGCCACCGACTAGTAATCACCGGGGAGCTGTTTTTT.

The J gene is TRBJ2-5, the V gene TRBV5-4; no reliable D call. Trimming shortened V by 4 bases and J by 4 bases, and 14 bases separated the two germline ends. Germline CDR1 and CDR2: SGHNT and YYREEE (reference sequence). The CDR3 is made up of 14 amino acids. The DNA of the CDR3 is TGTGCCAGCAGCGGTACAGAAGATGGAGAGACCCAGTACTTC. Its translation: CASSGTEDGETQYF.

The chain joins TRBV5-1 to TRBJ1-2; 7 positions agree with TRBD1. The CDR3 totals 14 residues. From germline, CDR1 is SGHRS and CDR2 YFSETQ. V shed 4 bases, J shed 4 bases, and the junction held 7 bases outside the gene matches. CDR3 protein: CASSLLQGTYGYTF. The CDR3 nucleotides read TGCGCCAGCAGCCTCTTACAGGGGACCTATGGCTACACCTTC.

The chain employs TRBV29-1 and TRBJ2-5; TRBD2 matches at 8 bases. The V gene's germline CDR1 is SQVTM and CDR2 ANQGSEA. V lost 7 bases, J lost 1 base, and 14 bases stayed unmatched. The CDR3 loop spans 16 amino acids. The CDR3 spells CSARRLGGAAQETQYF. DNA of the CDR3: TGCAGCGCCCGCCGCCTCGGGGGGGCGGCCCAAGAGACCCAGTACTTC.

The V call is TRBV30, the J call TRBJ2-7; 11 bases match TRBD1. Germline assignment: CDR1 GTSNPN and CDR2 SVGIG (reference sequence). J was trimmed by 6 bases and V by 0 bases; bases with no gene match: 4. The CDR3 contains 14 residues. CDR3 sequence: CAWSVGTGGREQYF. The CDR3 nucleotides read TGTGCCTGGAGTGTGGGGACAGGGGGTCGCGAGCAGTACTTC. The complete variable domain, with remaining parts taken from reference TRBV30 and TRBJ2-7, reads SQTIHQWPATLVQPVGSPLSLECTVEGTSNPNLYWYRQAAGRGLQLLFYSVGIGQISSEVPQNLSASRPQDRQFILSSKKLLLSDSGFYLCAWSVGTGGREQYFGPGTRLTVT.

This chain links TRBV6-2 or TRBV6-3 with TRBJ2-5; 8 nucleotides match TRBD2. CDR1 and CDR2 from the germline V gene are MNHEY and SVGEGT. The CDR3 is made up of 14 amino acids. J lost 0 bases, V lost 4 bases, and 1 base had no gene match. The CDR3: CASSLAGYQETQYF. CDR3 DNA: TGTGCCAGCAGTTTAGCGGGATACCAAGAGACCCAGTACTTC.

The rearrangement uses TRBV4-1 and TRBJ2-3; TRBD2 matches at 9 bases. J was trimmed by 3 bases and V by 1 base; bases with no gene match: 8. CDR1 is MGHRA, CDR2 YSYEKL, per germline. The CDR3 has 17 amino acids. CDR3 coding DNA: TGCGCCAGCAGCCAAGCGTATAGCGGGAGTGGTACAGATACGCAGTATTTT. Its protein is CASSQAYSGSGTDTQYF.

This chain uses TRBV29-1 with TRBJ2-7; D possibly corresponds to TRBD1 (6 bases). The V gene's germline CDR1 is SQVTM and CDR2 ANQGSEA. CDR3 length: 14 residues. Trimming took 4 bases from V and 2 from J, leaving 15 bases between them. The CDR3 region has the DNA TGCAGCGTTGTGTGGGCAGGGGAAACCTACGAGCAGTACTTC. Protein: CSVVWAGETYEQYF.

This clone occurred once. The V call is TRBV6-5, the J call TRBJ2-3, with a tentative D call TRBD2 (5 bases). This CDR3 is built from 14 residues. The V end was cut by 2 bases, the J end by 3 bases, with 9 bases between. CDR1 and CDR2 (germline): MNHEY, SVGAGI. This CDR3 reads CASSYRPGTDTQYF. The CDR3 nucleotides read TGTGCCAGCAGTTACCGGCCGGGAACAGATACGCAGTATTTT.

The chain joins TRBV6-5 to TRBJ2-5; D possibly corresponds to TRBD1 (5 bases). Germline V gene sequence: CDR1 MNHEY, CDR2 SVGAGI. The length of the CDR3 is 14 residues. The germline V and J ends were trimmed by 7 bases and 5 bases, with 17 bases remaining between them. The CDR3 DNA reads as TGTGCCAGCACCTCATCCCAGGGTCGGGAGACCCAGTACTTC. It translates to CASTSSQGRETQYF.

The rearrangement uses TRBV29-1 and TRBJ2-5; D might be TRBD2 (6 bases). Trimming took off 3 bases at V and 0 bases at J, with 11 bases between the two ends. Germline-derived CDR1 and CDR2 are SQVTM and ANQGSEA. This CDR3 spans 14 amino acids. The CDR3 is CSVEGGEYQETQYF. CDR3 bases: TGCAGCGTTGAGGGCGGGGAGTACCAAGAGACCCAGTACTTC. The full variable domain, its missing parts supplied by reference TRBV29-1 and TRBJ2-5, is SAVISQKPSRDICQRGTSLTIQCQVDSQVTMMFWYRQQPGQSLTLIATANQGSEATYESGFVIDKFPISRPNLTFSTLTVSNMSPEDSSIYLCSVEGGEYQETQYFGPGTRLLVL.

V is TRBV9 and J is TRBJ2-1; possible D gene TRBD2, 6 bases. The V gene's germline CDR1 is SGDLS and CDR2 YYNGEE. CDR3 length: 15 residues. V lost 0 bases and J lost 5, with 12 bases in between. The CDR3 is CASSVVGLFDNEQFF. The CDR3 bases are TGTGCCAGCAGCGTAGTGGGACTCTTTGACAATGAGCAGTTCTTC. Variable domain in full (rest from reference TRBV9 and TRBJ2-1): DSGVTQTPKHLITATGQRVTLRCSPRSGDLSVYWYQQSLDQGLQFLIQYYNGEERAKGNILERFSAQQFPDLHSELNLSSLELGDSALYFCASSVVGLFDNEQFFGPGTRLTVL.

The chain has TRBV11-3 and TRBJ2-7; 10 nucleotides agree with TRBD1. Looked up from germline, CDR1 is SGHNT and CDR2 is YENEEA. CDR3 length: 15 amino acids. Unmatched junction bases numbered 2, after V lost 0 bases and J lost 3 bases. For the CDR3, the DNA is TGTGCCAGCAGCTTAGATCGGGACAGGGGCTACGAGCAGTACTTC. Amino acid sequence: CASSLDRDRGYEQYF.

This clone is a singleton in its sample. The chain joins TRBV4-1 to TRBJ2-3; 11 nucleotides agree with TRBD2. Unmatched junction bases numbered 10, after V lost 1 base and J lost 1 base. The CDR3 loop spans 19 amino acids. Germline CDR1 reads MGHRA; CDR2 reads YSYEKL. The CDR3 DNA reads TGCGCCAGCAGCCAAGTACCCATATTTAGCGGGGGGGGCACAGATACGCAGTATTTT. This translates into CASSQVPIFSGGGTDTQYF.